This TCR beta chain was sequenced in a study of T cell repertoires in cytomegalovirus infection. Overall study context: Through public TCR beta signatures, both CMV infection and matching HLA type were indicated.

Study results and caveats: The response measured ex vivo was dominated by TCR beta clonotypes (HLA-C-restricted and CMV-specific). Identification of carriers of CMV plus the relevant HLA was performed using cumulative public TCR beta family frequency.

This clonotype was recorded many times. The antigen is not known. V was shortened by 3 bases and J by 0 bases, with 11 bases between the two germline ends. The CDR3 has 15 amino acids. CDR1 is SGHVS and CDR2 is FNYEAQ in the germline V gene. TCRdb independently ran MiXCR on the reads; one entry per CDR3 protein. The sample yields nearly 550,000 distinct CDR3 sequences, approximately 15% seen once. Sequencing input: CD8+ T cells from PBMCs. This receptor was identified in a human donor in good health (CMV status not recorded). Some clones in this sample may be carry-over from other donors' samples. The chain combines TRBV7-6 with TRBJ1-1; a weak D match, TRBD1 (6 bases). The DNA for the CDR3 is TGTGCCAGCAGCTTGGGTACAGGGATGAACACTGAAGCTTTCTTT. As protein: CASSLGTGMNTEAFF.